The next 25 T cell receptor beta chains were all read from a single sample in a study of blood T cells in healthy people across ages. A second PCR of 7 to 11 cycles used a sample-barcoded 5' primer and a J-beta primer mix. TCRdb called the 5' RACE reads again in MiXCR, with one record for every CDR3 protein. The repertoire holds approximately 940,000 distinct CDR3 sequences, with about 48% as singletons. Sequencing was done on a sample of blood. These receptors were taken from a man between 25 and 39 years old in good health.

The rearrangement links TRBV20-1 to TRBJ2-3; 7 nucleotides match TRBD2. The germline V gene encodes CDR1 DFQATT and CDR2 SNEGSKA (reference sequence). Trimming cost V 2 bases and J 3 bases; bases outside gene matches: 8. This CDR3 region has 15 residues. The CDR3 loop is CSARRASGLTDTQYF. CDR3 in DNA: TGCAGTGCTAGACGGGCTAGCGGTTTAACAGATACGCAGTATTTT.

V usage is TRBV20-1 and J usage is TRBJ1-2; 8 positions agree with TRBD1. The V gene end was trimmed by 0 bases and the J gene end by 8 bases; junction bases not matched to a gene: 11. CDR3 size: 15 residues. Germline CDR1 is DFQATT and CDR2 is SNEGSKA (reference sequence). The CDR3 reads CSAREATGAPRGYTF. As DNA, the CDR3 is TGCAGTGCTAGAGAAGCGACAGGGGCCCCTCGAGGCTACACCTTC.

This clonotype was observed once. The genes are TRBV6-5 and TRBJ1-2, with D possibly TRBD1 on 5 matching bases. The CDR3 is made up of 14 amino acids. V lost 2 bases to trimming and J lost 7 bases, with 14 bases between them. The germline V gene has CDR1 MNHEY and CDR2 SVGAGI. The CDR3 spells CASSYGGQERGYTF. The CDR3 nucleotides are TGTGCCAGCAGTTACGGGGGTCAGGAGCGTGGCTACACCTTC.

This clonotype was seen only a few times. This chain uses TRBV18 with TRBJ1-4, with D perhaps TRBD1 (5 bases). Trimming took off 4 bases at V and 2 bases at J, with 8 bases between the two ends. The CDR3 consists of 14 residues. Germline V gives CDR1 KGHSH, CDR2 LQKENI. The DNA for the CDR3 is TGTGCCAGCTCACGGGCAGGGACTAATGAAAAACTGTTTTTT. Its translation is CASSRAGTNEKLFF.

The chain is built from TRBV27 and TRBJ1-2; no firm D call. The CDR3 is 14 amino acids. Trimming stripped 4 bases from V and 5 bases from J, with 14 bases between. Per the germline V gene, CDR1 is MNHEY and CDR2 is SMNVEV (reference sequence). Here the CDR3 DNA reads TGTGCCAGCAGTTCGCTCAGCCTGGGGTATGGCTACACCTTC. Translation: CASSSLSLGYGYTF.

This rearrangement joins TRBV5-1 to TRBJ2-7; TRBD2 matches 7 bases. V lost 0 bases to trimming and J lost 7 bases; unmatched junction nucleotides: 13. CDR3 length: 16 residues. CDR1 and CDR2 (germline): SGHRS, YFSETQ. CDR3 in amino acids: CASSLDGSGRWGEQYF. DNA of the CDR3: TGCGCCAGCAGCTTGGACGGTAGCGGGCGTTGGGGGGAGCAGTACTTC.

The chain employs TRBV29-1 and TRBJ1-1; a possible D gene is TRBD1 (6 bases). Looked up from germline, CDR1 is SQVTM and CDR2 is ANQGSEA. This CDR3 contains 16 residues. V lost 0 bases to trimming and J lost 8 bases, with 22 bases between them. The CDR3 DNA sequence: TGCAGCGTTGAAGATATTCAAGGGAGGGGGGGCAAGGAAGCTTTCTTT. The encoded protein is CSVEDIQGRGGKEAFF.

This sequence joins TRBV6-5 and TRBJ2-5, with D maybe TRBD1 (6 bases). This CDR3 is built from 15 residues. Germline V gene data show CDR1 as MNHEY and CDR2 as SVGAGI. Trimming shortened V by 0 bases and J by 4 bases, and 12 bases separated the two germline ends. This CDR3 reads CASSYSSGARETQYF. CDR3 nucleotides: TGTGCCAGCAGTTACTCGTCAGGGGCACGAGAGACCCAGTACTTC.

This clonotype was recorded a few times. V is TRBV20-1 and J is TRBJ2-7; either TRBD1 or TRBD2 may supply D (6 bases each). The CDR3 is 14 residues long. Between the trimmed V and J ends, which lost 0 bases and 1 base, there was a span of 10 bases. Germline CDR1 and CDR2: DFQATT and SNEGSKA (reference sequence). DNA for the CDR3: TGCAGTGCTAGAGAGGGGGGCAGATCCTACGAGCAGTACTTC. Encoded protein: CSAREGGRSYEQYF.

The genes are TRBV5-6 and TRBJ2-4; D uncertain. This CDR3 spans 11 amino acids. In germline, CDR1 is SGHDT, CDR2 YYEEEE. Trimming shortened V by 0 bases and J by 12 bases, and 7 bases separated the two germline ends. Here the CDR3 DNA reads TGTGCCAGCAGCTTGGCCTCAGATCAGTACTTC. Protein product: CASSLASDQYF. The full variable domain, completed using reference TRBV5-6 and TRBJ2-4, is DAGVTQSPTHLIKTRGQQVTLRCSPKSGHDTVSWYQQALGQGPQFIFQYYEEEERQRGNFPDRFSGHQFPNYSSELNVNALLLGDSALYLCASSLASDQYFGAGTRLSVL.

On this clonotype itself: The junction departs from germline at one end; a sequencing error may be responsible. The chain carries TRBV29-1 and TRBJ2-7, with TRBD1 identical over 9 bases. CDR3 length equals 12 residues. CDR1 is SQVTM, CDR2 ANQGSEA, per germline. Here the CDR3 reads CSARTGAYVQYF. As DNA, the CDR3 is TGCAGCGCGAGGACAGGGGCCTACGTGCAGTACTTC.

The V call is TRBV6-4, the J call TRBJ1-2; the D is unclear. Germline lookup yields CDR1 MRHNA and CDR2 SNTAGT. The ends were cut back, 7 bases at V and 7 bases at J, with 16 bases in the middle. There are 13 residues in the CDR3. As DNA, the CDR3 is TGTGCCAGCATTCTCAAAGGGCGCTCTGGCTACACCTTC. Amino acid sequence: CASILKGRSGYTF.

This chain joins TRBV4-2 and TRBJ1-1, with 8 positions matching TRBD1. The CDR3 has 16 amino acids. The trim removed 7 bases at V and 0 bases at J, leaving 10 bases unmatched. Looked up from germline, CDR1 is LGHNA and CDR2 is YNFKEQ. CDR3 sequence: CASKFTGGTLNTEAFF. DNA for the CDR3: TGTGCCAGCAAGTTTACAGGGGGAACCCTGAACACTGAAGCTTTCTTT.

The chain carries TRBV7-2 and TRBJ2-6; no definite D call. The CDR3 runs to 16 residues. With 1 base removed from V and 2 bases from J, the gap between germline ends came to 9 bases. Looked up from germline, CDR1 is SGHTA and CDR2 is FQGNSA. The CDR3 protein is CASSLDSSPGANVLTF. DNA for the CDR3: TGTGCCAGCAGCTTAGATAGTTCGCCTGGGGCCAACGTCCTGACTTTC.

This clonotype was seen a handful of times. The chain recombines TRBV29-1 with TRBJ2-7; possible D gene TRBD1, 6 bases. Trimming shortened V by 5 bases and J by 5 bases, and 13 bases separated the two germline ends. Germline V lookup: CDR1 SQVTM, CDR2 ANQGSEA. The CDR3 contains 12 residues. The CDR3 sequence: CSVSGANHEQYF. Written as DNA, the CDR3 is TGCAGCGTTTCAGGGGCCAACCACGAGCAGTACTTC.

This chain connects TRBV28 to TRBJ2-1; D not resolved. Germline CDR1 and CDR2: MDHEN and SYDVKM. The CDR3 has 13 amino acids. V was shortened by 8 bases and J by 6 bases, with 14 bases between the two germline ends. CDR3 sequence (DNA): TGTGCCAGCTGGGGAAGGCCAGGCAATGAGCAGTTCTTC. Its protein product is CASWGRPGNEQFF.

As regards this clonotype: This sequence may be a read error, since a much larger clone differs from it by one base. The rearrangement joins TRBV4-2 to TRBJ2-7; 7 bases are a match to TRBD1. Germline V gene lookup returns CDR1 LGHNA and CDR2 YNFKEQ. The CDR3 sequence is 13 residues long. Trimming at V came to 3 bases and at J to 7 bases, leaving 6 bases not matched to a gene. The CDR3 nucleotides read TGTGCCAGCAGCCAGACAGGGTCGGAAGAGCAGTACTTC. Its translation: CASSQTGSEEQYF.

V usage is TRBV10-3 and J usage is TRBJ1-5; D is possibly TRBD1 (6 bases). This CDR3 contains 15 residues. Germline CDR1 ENHRY, CDR2 SYGVKD. Trimming shortened V by 6 bases and J by 3 bases, and 15 bases separated the two germline ends. The CDR3 here is CAISPAQGDNQPQHF. For the CDR3, the DNA is TGTGCCATCAGCCCGGCACAGGGAGACAATCAGCCCCAGCATTTT.

This clonotype was found a few times. V is TRBV7-2 and J is TRBJ2-5; weak D call: TRBD1 (5 bases). The CDR3 sequence is 16 residues long. Germline loops: CDR1 SGHTA, CDR2 FQGNSA. Between the trimmed V and J ends, which lost 2 bases and 5 bases, there was a span of 18 bases. The CDR3 DNA sequence: TGTGCCAGCAGCTTACAGGGTCAGGGTTGGGGCGAGACCCAGTACTTC. Protein sequence: CASSLQGQGWGETQYF.

The rearrangement uses TRBV2 and TRBJ2-1; the D is unclear. This CDR3 has 13 residues. CDR1 SNHLY and CDR2 FYNNEI come from the germline V gene. Trimming removed 4 bases from V and 0 bases from J, with 4 bases in between. The CDR3 protein is CASSVPSYNEQFF. CDR3 in DNA: TGTGCCAGCAGTGTACCCTCCTACAATGAGCAGTTCTTC.

This clonotype was seen only a few times. CDR3 amino acids: CASSWASGTPVNEQFF. The CDR3 region has the DNA TGTGCCAGCAGTTGGGCCTCCGGGACACCTGTCAATGAGCAGTTCTTC. This rearrangement joins TRBV12-3 or TRBV12-4 to TRBJ2-1, with D tentatively TRBD1 (6 bases). Trimming left V 4 bases short and J 6 bases short, with 19 bases between. The CDR3 covers 16 residues.

This chain joins TRBV3-1 and TRBJ2-1; 8 bases match TRBD2. V lost 4 bases and J lost 10; bases outside the gene matches: 0. Germline lookup yields CDR1 LGHDT and CDR2 YNNKEL (reference sequence). The CDR3 runs 11 residues. The CDR3 is CASSRLAEQFF. The DNA of the CDR3 is TGTGCCAGCAGCCGACTAGCGGAGCAGTTCTTC.

In its sample, this clonotype was seen a few times. This chain connects TRBV6-1 to TRBJ2-7; D perhaps matches TRBD2 (6 bases). The CDR3 length is 12 residues. Germline V gives CDR1 MNHNS, CDR2 SASEGT. With 3 bases removed from V and 6 bases from J, the gap between germline ends came to 9 bases. Written as DNA, the CDR3 is TGTGCCAGCAGTGAGCTGGGGGGCGAGCAGTACTTC. This sequence encodes CASSELGGEQYF.

This sequence joins TRBV12-3 or TRBV12-4 and TRBJ2-7; TRBD2 agrees at 7 bases. The V segment lost 3 bases and the J segment 3 bases; nucleotides outside the gene matches: 5. The CDR3 is 14 residues long. The DNA of the CDR3 is TGTGCCAGCAGTTTGATAATAGCGGGCTACGAGCAGTACTTC. Protein product: CASSLIIAGYEQYF.

There are many counts of this clonotype. V and J are TRBV20-1 and TRBJ2-3, with a possible D match to TRBD1 (8 bases). CDR1 and CDR2 from the germline V gene are DFQATT and SNEGSKA (reference sequence). The CDR3 spans 14 residues. V lost 5 bases and J 1 base, leaving 13 bases between the germline ends. The CDR3 reads CSAEQGGGTDTQYF. The CDR3 DNA follows: TGCAGTGCTGAACAGGGGGGGGGCACAGATACGCAGTATTTT.